These 30 T cell receptor beta chains came from one sample sequenced in a study of CD8 T cells in ankylosing spondylitis. Study-wide results and caveats: Characteristic, it appeared, of ankylosing spondylitis blood was a TCR beta motif of about eight highly homologous variants.

TCRdb used MiXCR to reprocess the 5' RACE reads, holding one entry per CDR3 protein. The sample contains about 840,000 distinct CDR3 sequences, 12% of which appear only once. The antigens of these receptors remain unknown. Material: blood, either unsorted or a sorted T cell fraction (not recorded which). The receptors here all came from a male donor with ankylosing spondylitis.

This clonotype was picked up a small number of times. This chain joins TRBV12-3 or TRBV12-4 and TRBJ2-7; D is unclear. Trimming cost V 7 bases and J 2 bases, with 15 bases left between them. This CDR3 is 14 amino acids long. CDR3 DNA sequence: TGTGCCAGCACCTTTTTAAGGCCCCCCTACGAGCAGTACTTC. This translates into CASTFLRPPYEQYF.

This clonotype showed up just a few times. This chain connects TRBV11-2 to TRBJ2-4, with 8 bases lining up with TRBD1. Germline V gene lookup returns CDR1 SGHAT and CDR2 FQNNGV. This CDR3 region has 19 residues. V dropped 1 base and J dropped 0; count of bases not matched to a gene: 11. Written as DNA, the CDR3 is TGTGCCAGCAGCTTAGGGGGGACAGGTCCCCTCCTAGCCAAAAACATTCAGTACTTC. This translates into CASSLGGTGPLLAKNIQYF.

This clonotype was seen only a few times. This chain links TRBV18 with TRBJ2-7; the D is unclear. Between the trimmed V and J ends, which lost 6 bases and 3 bases, there was a span of 15 bases. The CDR3 covers 14 residues. Germline V gene data show CDR1 as KGHSH and CDR2 as LQKENI. The CDR3 protein is CASSYSNLFYEQYF. The CDR3 DNA sequence: TGTGCCAGCTCGTACAGCAACCTATTCTACGAGCAGTACTTC.

The chain has TRBV2 and TRBJ2-1; D might be TRBD2 (5 bases). This CDR3 has 14 residues. V was clipped by 7 bases and J by 0 bases, with 10 bases between them. CDR1 SNHLY and CDR2 FYNNEI come from the germline V gene. This chain's CDR3 is CASKGGYSYNEQFF. For the CDR3, the DNA is TGTGCCAGCAAGGGCGGGTACTCCTACAATGAGCAGTTCTTC.

This clonotype occurred a few times. The rearrangement uses TRBV11-2 and TRBJ2-5; TRBD1 is a possible D gene (6 bases). V was trimmed by 5 bases and J by 0 bases, leaving 22 bases between them. Per germline, CDR1 SGHAT and CDR2 FQNNGV. The CDR3 has 18 residues. The CDR3 bases are TGTGCCAGCAGCCGACTAACCACAGGGTCAAGGTACCAAGAGACCCAGTACTTC. It yields the protein CASSRLTTGSRYQETQYF.

This chain uses TRBV20-1 with TRBJ1-2; D may be TRBD1 (5 bases). Trimming took 0 bases from V and 4 from J, leaving 12 bases between them. CDR3 length: 14 residues. Per the germline V gene, CDR1 is DFQATT and CDR2 is SNEGSKA (reference sequence). The CDR3 sequence: CSARDGGTIYGYTF. DNA of the CDR3: TGCAGTGCTAGAGATGGGGGGACCATCTATGGCTACACCTTC.

V and J are TRBV9 and TRBJ2-7; D not certain. V lost 0 bases and J lost 4, with 8 bases in between. The germline V gene encodes CDR1 SGDLS and CDR2 YYNGEE. This CDR3 contains 13 residues. The CDR3 loop reads CASSVGPHYEQYF. The CDR3 bases are TGTGCCAGCAGCGTAGGACCGCATTACGAGCAGTACTTC.

The J gene is TRBJ1-6, the V gene TRBV7-2; no firm D call. CDR3 length: 15 amino acids. V lost 2 bases to trimming and J lost 7 bases, with 12 bases between them. CDR1 is SGHTA and CDR2 is FQGNSA in the germline V gene. CDR3: CASSLRRDSNSPLHF. The DNA for the CDR3 is TGTGCCAGCAGCTTAAGGCGGGATAGCAATTCACCCCTCCACTTT.

CDR3 sequence (DNA): TGTGCCAGCAGTCTCCTCGGGACAGACTACACTGAAGCTTTCTTT. Its protein product is CASSLLGTDYTEAFF. The chain links TRBV28 to TRBJ1-1; TRBD1 aligns across 7 bases. V lost 5 bases and J lost 3; bases outside the gene matches: 9. CDR1 and CDR2 (germline): MDHEN, SYDVKM. This CDR3 has 15 amino acids.

This clonotype showed up many times. J is TRBJ2-1 and V is TRBV29-1; 9 bases align to TRBD2. This CDR3 contains 14 residues. Trimming removed 4 bases from V and 0 bases from J; junction bases left unmatched: 1. Per the germline V gene, CDR1 is SQVTM and CDR2 is ANQGSEA. CDR3 sequence: CSVGGGASYNEQFF. In nucleotides, the CDR3 is TGCAGCGTTGGCGGGGGGGCCTCCTACAATGAGCAGTTCTTC.

Only a few counts were recorded for this clonotype. This chain links TRBV9 with TRBJ2-7; unclear D gene. The CDR3 is 15 amino acids. Germline lookup yields CDR1 SGDLS and CDR2 YYNGEE. Deletions cut 0 bases from V and 0 bases from J, with 10 bases between. The chain's CDR3 is CASSVATSSSYEQYF. The CDR3 coding sequence is TGTGCCAGCAGCGTAGCTACTTCCAGCTCCTACGAGCAGTACTTC.

CDR3 coding DNA: TGTGCCAGCAGCGTCAGGGAGAGCAGATCCTACGAGCAGTACTTC. It specifies CASSVRESRSYEQYF. This chain joins TRBV7-2 and TRBJ2-7; possibly TRBD1 or TRBD2 for D (5 bases each). The germline V gene encodes CDR1 SGHTA and CDR2 FQGNSA. Trimming removed 5 bases at V and 1 base at J, with 15 bases between. There are 15 residues in the CDR3.

This clonotype was counted only a few times. The chain couples TRBV15 to TRBJ1-5; possibly TRBD1 for D (5 bases). CDR3 size: 16 residues. Germline-derived CDR1 and CDR2 are LNHNV and YYDKDF (reference sequence). Trimming left V 2 bases short and J 2 bases short, with 13 bases between. The CDR3 is CATSRPSGRGNQPQHF. In nucleotides, the CDR3 is TGTGCCACCAGCAGACCATCAGGGAGAGGCAATCAGCCCCAGCATTTT.

This clonotype appeared once. J is TRBJ1-1 and V is TRBV5-1; D may be TRBD1 (5 bases). The CDR3 has 14 residues. Trimming pared 3 bases from V and 0 bases from J, leaving 9 bases between. Germline CDR1 SGHRS, CDR2 YFSETQ. CDR3 sequence (DNA): TGCGCCAGCAGCTGGGGGATGTTGAACACTGAAGCTTTCTTT. Its protein product is CASSWGMLNTEAFF.

This clonotype appeared a few times. This rearrangement joins TRBV20-1 to TRBJ2-5, with 8 bases aligning to TRBD1. Germline V lookup: CDR1 DFQATT, CDR2 SNEGSKA (reference sequence). J gave up 3 bases and V 3 bases, and 6 bases lay outside the gene matches. The CDR3 runs 14 residues. This CDR3 is CSASDGTGKETQYF. The CDR3 coding sequence is TGCAGTGCTAGCGACGGGACAGGCAAAGAGACCCAGTACTTC.

This clonotype was picked up a small number of times. The CDR3 region has the DNA TGTGCCTGGAGTGTACTGGGTACGCAGTATTTT. It encodes CAWSVLGTQYF. V usage is TRBV30 and J usage is TRBJ2-3; unclear D gene. The CDR3 spans 11 residues. Germline V gene sequence: CDR1 GTSNPN, CDR2 SVGIG (reference sequence). V lost 0 bases and J lost 8, with 6 bases in between.

The chain uses TRBV7-3 and TRBJ2-1, with a tentative D call TRBD1 (6 bases). The germline V and J ends were trimmed by 5 bases and 9 bases, with 23 bases remaining between them. Germline assignment: CDR1 SGHTA and CDR2 FQGTGA. The CDR3 is 16 residues long. The CDR3 nucleotides are TGTGCCAGCAGCCCTCGACCGGACAGCGCCGCGGTTGAGCAGTTCTTC. This codes for CASSPRPDSAAVEQFF.

This chain uses TRBV28 with TRBJ1-6; unclear D gene. Trimming shortened V by 3 bases and J by 1 base, and 10 bases separated the two germline ends. The germline CDR1 and CDR2 sequences are MDHEN and SYDVKM. The CDR3 consists of 16 residues. CDR3 bases: TGTGCCAGCAGTTTTTCGCTGAGGTCCTATAATTCACCCCTCCACTTT. This encodes CASSFSLRSYNSPLHF.

This clonotype was recorded a few times. This chain uses TRBV10-1 with TRBJ1-1, with a weak D call TRBD1 (5 bases). Germline V lookup: CDR1 WNHNN, CDR2 SYGVQD (reference sequence). The CDR3 runs 13 residues. V lost 6 bases, J lost 3 bases, and 11 bases lay in between. CDR3 nucleotide sequence: TGCGCCAGCAGCAGGGAGTCCTACACTGAAGCTTTCTTT. Its translation: CASSRESYTEAFF.

CDR3 loop: CSARLAGAPEAKNIQYF. DNA of the CDR3: TGCAGTGCTAGGTTAGCGGGAGCCCCGGAGGCCAAAAACATTCAGTACTTC. The chain carries TRBV20-1 and TRBJ2-4; 9 bases match TRBD2. Germline V gene sequence: CDR1 DFQATT, CDR2 SNEGSKA (reference sequence). CDR3 length: 17 amino acids. Losses at the gene ends were 3 bases for V and 1 base for J; bases not matched to a gene: 10.

V and J are TRBV20-1 and TRBJ2-1, with TRBD2 matching 7 bases. V was pared by 3 bases and J by 9 bases, with 8 bases of the junction left unmatched. CDR1 is DFQATT and CDR2 is SNEGSKA in the germline V gene (reference sequence). The CDR3 consists of 13 residues. As DNA, the CDR3 is TGCAGTGCTAGGGTTCTAGCGGTCGGTGAGCAGTTCTTC. It yields the protein CSARVLAVGEQFF.

This sequence joins TRBV6-1 and TRBJ2-7; tentative D call: TRBD1 (5 bases). V shed 4 bases and J shed 2 bases, with 9 bases lying between them. The V gene's germline CDR1 is MNHNS and CDR2 SASEGT. The CDR3 runs to 13 residues. CDR3 residues: CASSAGRAYEQYF. The CDR3, as DNA: TGTGCCAGCAGTGCGGGCAGGGCCTACGAGCAGTACTTC.

There are a few counts of this clonotype. The V call is TRBV29-1, the J call TRBJ2-7, with TRBD2 matching 12 bases. This CDR3 region has 15 residues. After removal of 6 bases from V and 6 bases from J, the junction contained 12 bases not matched to a gene. Germline CDR1 SQVTM, CDR2 ANQGSEA. CDR3 region: CSVSPATSGRFEQYF. The CDR3, as DNA: TGCAGCGTATCTCCCGCGACTAGCGGGAGATTCGAGCAGTACTTC.

In this sample, this clonotype turned up many times. V is TRBV29-1 and J is TRBJ2-5, with D tentatively TRBD1 (5 bases). Germline loops: CDR1 SQVTM, CDR2 ANQGSEA. The CDR3 length is 15 residues. Trimming took 7 bases from V and 2 from J, leaving 20 bases between them. The CDR3 coding sequence is TGCAGCGCACCAGCCCCGGTAGGGGATCAAGAGACCCAGTACTTC. Its protein is CSAPAPVGDQETQYF. The whole variable domain, filled in from reference TRBV29-1 and TRBJ2-5, reads SAVISQKPSRDICQRGTSLTIQCQVDSQVTMMFWYRQQPGQSLTLIATANQGSEATYESGFVIDKFPISRPNLTFSTLTVSNMSPEDSSIYLCSAPAPVGDQETQYFGPGTRLLVL.

V and J are TRBV28 and TRBJ2-1; 10 bases match TRBD2. Losses at the gene ends were 2 bases for V and 6 bases for J; bases not matched to a gene: 4. Per the germline V gene, CDR1 is MDHEN and CDR2 is SYDVKM. The CDR3 totals 15 residues. The CDR3 DNA follows: TGTGCCAGCAGTTTAGGGACTAGCGTGCGCAATGAGCAGTTCTTC. Translated: CASSLGTSVRNEQFF.

The table lists this clonotype with a few counts. The V gene is TRBV20-1, the J gene TRBJ2-7; 9 nucleotides match TRBD2. The junction had 6 bases not matched to a gene; V was cut back by 3 bases and J by 3 bases. There are 14 residues in the CDR3. From germline, CDR1 is DFQATT and CDR2 SNEGSKA (reference sequence). CDR3 in amino acids: CSASELAGIYEQYF. CDR3 coding DNA: TGCAGTGCTAGCGAGCTAGCGGGAATCTACGAGCAGTACTTC.

This clonotype was detected only a few times. The DNA of the CDR3 is TGTGCCAGCACGCCTAGAGATACGCAGTATTTT. This gives the protein CASTPRDTQYF. The V and J genes are TRBV7-2 and TRBJ2-3; D unclear. V dropped 7 bases and J dropped 5 bases, with 7 bases sitting between them. Looked up from germline, CDR1 is SGHTA and CDR2 is FQGNSA. The CDR3 extends over 11 amino acids. Full variable domain (missing parts from reference TRBV7-2 and TRBJ2-3): GAGVSQSPSNKVTEKGKDVELRCDPISGHTALYWYRQSLGQGLEFLIYFQGNSAPDKSGLPSDRFSAERTGGSVSTLTIQRTQQEDSAVYLCASTPRDTQYFGPGTRLTVL.

This clonotype was seen many times. The genes are TRBV29-1 and TRBJ2-5; D call uncertain. V dropped 0 bases and J dropped 5 bases, with 7 bases sitting between them. The CDR3 spans 12 residues. Germline V gene lookup returns CDR1 SQVTM and CDR2 ANQGSEA. For the CDR3, the DNA is TGCAGCGTTGAAGACGGTACGGAGACCCAGTACTTC. It specifies CSVEDGTETQYF.

V is TRBV4-3 and J is TRBJ1-4, with D possibly being TRBD1 (5 bases). This CDR3 region has 13 residues. In germline, CDR1 is LGHNA, CDR2 YSLEER. V lost 3 bases to trimming and J lost 7 bases, with 9 bases between them. The CDR3 loop is CASSQGEVEKLFF. Written as DNA, the CDR3 is TGCGCCAGCAGCCAGGGGGAAGTTGAAAAACTGTTTTTT.

This clonotype was counted ten times or more. This sequence joins TRBV7-2 and TRBJ2-7, with TRBD1 matching 8 bases. V gave up 5 bases and J gave up 4 bases; unmatched junction bases: 1. The CDR3 is made up of 12 amino acids. Germline values: CDR1 SGHTA, CDR2 FQGNSA. The CDR3 DNA follows: TGTGCCAGCAGCCGGGACAGGTACGAGCAGTACTTC. Translated: CASSRDRYEQYF.